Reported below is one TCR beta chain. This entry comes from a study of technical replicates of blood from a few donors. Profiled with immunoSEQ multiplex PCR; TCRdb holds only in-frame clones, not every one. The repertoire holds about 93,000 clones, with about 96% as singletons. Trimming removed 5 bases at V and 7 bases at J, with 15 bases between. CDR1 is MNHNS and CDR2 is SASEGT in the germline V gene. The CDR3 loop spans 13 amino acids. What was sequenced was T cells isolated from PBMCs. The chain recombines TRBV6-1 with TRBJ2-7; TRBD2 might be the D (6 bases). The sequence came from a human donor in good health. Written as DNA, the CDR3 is TGTGCCAGCAGTCCGACTAGGCGGTATGAGCAGTACTTC. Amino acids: CASSPTRRYEQYF.